This TCR beta chain derives from a study of OX40 agonist ivuxolimab in advanced cancers. As for the study more broadly: Ivuxolimab was a fully human IgG2 agonistic monoclonal antibody targeting the costimulatory receptor OX40 (CD134). Prior anti-PD-1, anti-PD-L1 or anti-CTLA-4 therapy was permitted, and checkpoint inhibitors had been received by about 36% of dose-escalation patients. In the dose-escalation cohort, approximately 82% of patients were male, and the mean age was around 60 years, with a range of roughly 23 to 85. Intravenous ivuxolimab was administered to patients every 2 weeks at six dose levels: 0.01, 0.1, 0.3, 1.5, 3 and 10 mg/kg. The paper reports the monotherapy dose-escalation portion (N ≈ 50 patients) of the phase I ivuxolimab trial. The point of sequencing TCRbeta in the periphery was to test whether ivuxolimab changed TCR sequence diversity and drove clonal T-cell expansion. Of the roughly 52 dose-escalation patients, hepatocellular carcinoma was present in around 20, melanoma in some 15, renal cell carcinoma in 9 and head and neck cancer in 9. Partial responses occurred in three dose-escalation patients: two with cutaneous melanoma and one with hepatocellular carcinoma. Study-wide conclusions, independent of this receptor: Partial responders in the 0.1-3.0 mg/kg groups had among the lowest normalized peripheral clonal expansion, especially among CD8+ T cells. After ivuxolimab, expanded clones were on average more numerous among CD8+ T cells than among CD4+ T cells. Low levels of normalized T-cell clonal expansion were also seen in some patients who did not respond. At doses of 0.1 to 3.0 mg/kg, clonal expansion of both CD4+ and CD8+ blood T cells was observed from baseline to week 6. Antigen specificity was not determined for the clonally expanded peripheral T cells.

The trial excluded patients who had a history of autoimmune disease or were on systemic immunosuppression. Peripheral blood for TCR sequencing was collected from all dose cohorts at baseline, on cycle 4 day 1, and on cycle 7 day 1. Samples were obtained from an open-label, multicenter, first-in-human phase I dose-escalation trial of ivuxolimab. Adults with locally advanced or metastatic melanoma, renal cell carcinoma, hepatocellular carcinoma or head and neck squamous cell carcinoma were enrolled in the trial. CD4+ and CD8+ T cells were sorted separately from peripheral blood before TCR sequencing. On this clone itself: Its antigen is not yet known. Per-base quality was not reported, and no clone a single base away is much larger than it.

The junction shows trimming of 0 bases on V and 0 bases on J, plus 15 bases between the germline ends. Reading the germline V gene gives CDR1 LGHNA and CDR2 YNFKEQ. From the cysteine through the phenylalanine, the CDR3 covers 17 amino acids. CDR3 DNA is the only sequence kept; it has 51 bases, read in frame from the first base. To sequence the TCRbeta CDR3 region, genomic DNA was isolated from the sorted cells. TCRbeta CDR3 regions were sequenced using the immunoSEQ Assay. TCRdb carries this immuneACCESS record with in-frame sequences only. Its versions omit some clonotypes, under half of them owing to an unresolved V gene in the studies checked, with the rest unexplained. For this sample the table gives about 84,000 clones, of which approximately 95% were detected only once. The ten largest clones add up to roughly 9.6% of the sample.

The sample was CD4+ or CD8+ T cells sorted from blood, taken in a trial of the OX40 agonist ivuxolimab. This clonotype was obtained from an adult with an advanced solid tumor such as melanoma, head and neck, liver or kidney cancer. The chain couples TRBV4-2 to TRBJ2-7; TRBD1 could be the D gene, as 5 bases match. The CDR3 amino acid sequence is: CASSQESTDRSSYEQYF. The DNA reads TGTGCCAGCAGCCAAGAGTCGACCGACAGAAGCTCCTACGAGCAGTACTTC.